This TCR beta chain was found in a study of memory CD4+ T cells and cytomegalovirus serostatus. The sort gate was single viable CD3+CD4+CD8-CD45RO+ cells for memory CD4+ T cells. Profiled with immunoSEQ multiplex PCR; TCRdb holds only in-frame clones, not every one. The sample holds about 57,000 clones, approximately 79% seen once. This CDR3 is built from 16 residues. CDR1 is MNHEY, CDR2 SVGAGI, per germline. The J segment lost 2 bases and the V segment lost 0 bases, leaving 4 bases of the junction unmatched. The rearrangement links TRBV6-5 to TRBJ2-5; TRBD2 matches at 9 bases. This receptor was taken from an adult in good health and CMV-seronegative. Sequencing was done on a sample of memory CD4+ T cells from blood. The CDR3 DNA sequence: TGTGCCAGCAGTTACTCGAATGCGGGGGGGCAAGAGACCCAGTACTTC. Its translation: CASSYSNAGGQETQYF.